This T cell receptor beta chain is from a study of T-cell memory formation after mild COVID-19. In TCRdb, the 5' RACE reads were re-called with MiXCR into one record per CDR3 protein. The sample consists of about 340,000 distinct CDR3 sequences, 15% to 20% of them appearing once. V dropped 2 bases and J dropped 9 bases, with 4 bases sitting between them. The CDR3 totals 11 residues. Per germline, CDR1 MGHRA and CDR2 YSYEKL. The gene calls are TRBV4-1 and TRBJ2-2, with D unresolved. The receptor's source is a man aged 18 to 30 who had mild COVID-19 (a few samples of this study predate the infection). Cell type and time point are not known. Sequences were obtained from PBMCs or a T cell subset sorted from them (not recorded which). DNA of the CDR3: TGCGCCAGCAGCCAACGGCGGGAGCTGTTTTTT. Its translation: CASSQRRELFF.